The 17 T cell receptor beta chains below come from one sample, sequenced in a study of CD8 T cell repertoires and HIV-1 epitope variants. Using immunoSEQ multiplex PCR, the repertoire was profiled, and TCRdb retains in-frame clones only, with some absent. The table includes about 5,000 clones, 65% to 80% detected once. Which antigens these TCRs recognize remains unknown. What was sequenced was cultured CD8+ T cells derived from PBMCs. These TCRs come from a male donor with HIV.

J is TRBJ2-2 and V is TRBV18; D possibly corresponds to TRBD2 (5 bases). Trimming removed 8 bases from V and 4 bases from J, with 20 bases in between. The CDR3 spans 16 residues. Per germline, CDR1 KGHSH and CDR2 LQKENI. The CDR3 bases are TGTGCCAGCCCAACCGACGGGGTGTTGGCCACCGGGGAGCTGTTTTTT. It translates to CASPTDGVLATGELFF.

The sample holds a few counts of this clone. This rearrangement joins TRBV5-6 to TRBJ1-5; 8 positions match TRBD1. This CDR3 has 15 amino acids. Germline assignment: CDR1 SGHDT and CDR2 YYEEEE. Trimming removed 0 bases from V and 7 bases from J; junction bases left unmatched: 6. The CDR3 sequence: CASSLASGGRQPQHF. DNA for the CDR3: TGTGCCAGCAGCTTGGCTTCAGGGGGCAGGCAGCCCCAGCATTTT.

The chain links TRBV27 to TRBJ2-4; D uncertain. The CDR3 spans 14 residues. Deletions cut 5 bases from V and 1 base from J, with 9 bases between. Germline values: CDR1 MNHEY, CDR2 SMNVEV (reference sequence). The DNA for the CDR3 is TGTGCCAGCAGTCTCCTGGTTGCCAAAAACATTCAGTACTTC. It codes for CASSLLVAKNIQYF.

The chain couples TRBV9 to TRBJ1-3; 8 bases align to TRBD1. Germline loops: CDR1 SGDLS, CDR2 YYNGEE. The V segment lost 3 bases and the J segment 3 bases; nucleotides outside the gene matches: 11. CDR3 length: 17 amino acids. This chain's CDR3 is CASSGRRTGLSGNTIYF. The CDR3 nucleotides read TGTGCCAGCAGCGGACGAAGGACAGGGCTGAGTGGAAACACCATATATTTT.

This chain uses TRBV28 with TRBJ2-3; the D is unclear. The V and J ends lost 2 bases and 6 bases respectively, with 9 bases between them. The V gene's germline CDR1 is MDHEN and CDR2 SYDVKM. The CDR3 is made up of 13 amino acids. This CDR3 reads CASSLNLRDTQYF. The CDR3 coding sequence is TGTGCCAGCAGTTTAAACCTTCGGGATACGCAGTATTTT. Drawing the rest from reference TRBV28 and TRBJ2-3, the complete variable domain is DVKVTQSSRYLVKRTGEKVFLECVQDMDHENMFWYRQDPGLGLRLIYFSYDVKMKEKGDIPEGYSVSREKKERFSLILESASTNQTSMYLCASSLNLRDTQYFGPGTRLTVL.

V is TRBV4-3 and J is TRBJ1-3; no clear D gene. The CDR3 length is 15 residues. Per germline, CDR1 LGHNA and CDR2 YSLEER. V was cut by 0 bases and J by 4 bases, with 10 bases left in between. CDR3 sequence (DNA): TGCGCCAGCAGCCAAGATAAGGGTTACGGAAACACCATATATTTT. This translates into CASSQDKGYGNTIYF.

This sequence joins TRBV18 and TRBJ1-1; no reliable D call. This CDR3 spans 14 amino acids. The germline V gene has CDR1 KGHSH and CDR2 LQKENI. The V end was cut by 3 bases, the J end by 1 base, with 9 bases between. The CDR3 protein is CASSPEGGNTEAFF. CDR3 coding DNA: TGTGCCAGCTCACCTGAAGGAGGGAACACTGAAGCTTTCTTT.

The chain couples TRBV27 to TRBJ2-2; 7 positions agree with TRBD2. J gave up 4 bases and V 2 bases, and 10 bases lay outside the gene matches. Germline CDR1 is MNHEY and CDR2 is SMNVEV (reference sequence). CDR3 length: 17 amino acids. The CDR3 region has the DNA TGTGCCAGCAGTTTAACTAGCGTGCAGATAGTCACCGGGGAGCTGTTTTTT. This codes for CASSLTSVQIVTGELFF.

The chain couples TRBV2 to TRBJ1-1; 7 bases line up with TRBD1. This CDR3 is built from 15 residues. Per germline, CDR1 SNHLY and CDR2 FYNNEI. V gave up 6 bases and J gave up 2 bases; unmatched junction bases: 9. The CDR3 sequence is CASREGAWGNTEAFF. Here the CDR3 DNA reads TGTGCCAGCAGAGAGGGGGCTTGGGGAAACACTGAAGCTTTCTTT.

V is TRBV23-1 and J is TRBJ1-2, with unresolved D. TRBV23-1 belongs to the ORF category, with a function that is uncertain. The CDR3 is 16 residues long. The V end was cut by 6 bases, the J end by 3 bases, with 20 bases between. The CDR3: CASSQDPPDLDYGYTF. The CDR3 DNA reads as TGCGCCAGCAGCCAAGATCCCCCAGACTTGGACTATGGCTACACCTTC.

This sequence joins TRBV5-1 and TRBJ1-1; 10 bases agree with TRBD1. The J segment lost 4 bases and the V segment lost 3 bases, leaving 9 bases of the junction unmatched. Germline CDR1 and CDR2: SGHRS and YFSETQ. This CDR3 is built from 16 residues. In nucleotides, the CDR3 is TGCGCCAGCAGCTCATCGACAGGGGGCGGGAGCACTGAAGCTTTCTTT. Translating it yields CASSSSTGGGSTEAFF.

The chain employs TRBV6-1 and TRBJ2-3; 9 bases agree with TRBD2. V was pared by 4 bases and J by 2 bases, with 10 bases of the junction left unmatched. The CDR3 is made up of 17 amino acids. Germline lookup yields CDR1 MNHNS and CDR2 SASEGT. The CDR3 DNA reads as TGTGCCAGCAGTGGACTAGCGGAGGACGCATACACAGATACGCAGTATTTT. Translation: CASSGLAEDAYTDTQYF.

V gene TRBV6-5 combines with J gene TRBJ2-1; 7 positions match TRBD2. With V trimmed by 5 bases and J by 9 bases, 13 bases remained unmatched. CDR1 and CDR2 (germline): MNHEY, SVGAGI. The CDR3 sequence is 15 residues long. CDR3: CASSPQRDAWGEQFF. CDR3 bases: TGTGCCAGCAGTCCTCAGCGGGACGCTTGGGGTGAGCAGTTCTTC.

This clone is deemed medium-sized (0.01 to 0.1%). This chain uses TRBV19 with TRBJ2-2; 7 bases match TRBD1. Per germline, CDR1 LNHDA and CDR2 SQIVND (reference sequence). The CDR3 is 16 amino acids. Germline trimming cut 7 bases from V and 8 bases from J; bases unmatched to any gene: 16. CDR3 loop: CASKGYAGQATGELFF. The CDR3 DNA reads TGTGCCAGTAAAGGTTATGCCGGACAGGCGACGGGGGAGCTGTTTTTT.

The J gene is TRBJ2-7, the V gene TRBV6-8; 9 bases align to TRBD1. The junction had 3 bases not matched to a gene; V was cut back by 6 bases and J by 0 bases. The CDR3 is made up of 14 amino acids. Germline V gives CDR1 MNHGY, CDR2 SAAAGT. CDR3 region: CASRQGASSYEQYF. DNA for the CDR3: TGTGCCAGCAGACAGGGGGCTTCCTCCTACGAGCAGTACTTC.

The CDR3: CASSPEGGTGNEQYF. CDR3 nucleotides: TGTGCCAGCAGCCCAGAGGGGGGGACAGGGAACGAGCAGTACTTC. The chain carries TRBV9 and TRBJ2-7; 9 bases agree with TRBD1. In germline, CDR1 is SGDLS, CDR2 YYNGEE. The CDR3 runs 15 residues. Losses at the gene ends were 4 bases for V and 5 bases for J; bases not matched to a gene: 10.

The V call is TRBV5-1, the J call TRBJ1-2; TRBD1 matches 11 bases. V gave up 4 bases and J gave up 3 bases; unmatched junction bases: 5. Germline CDR1 SGHRS, CDR2 YFSETQ. The CDR3 length is 15 residues. The CDR3 nucleotides read TGCGCCAGCAGCGACGGACAGGGGGCGTACTATGGCTACACCTTC. Its translation is CASSDGQGAYYGYTF.